Listed here are 26 T cell receptor beta chains from one sample, sequenced in a study of T cells expressing NK-cell markers. From the 5' RACE reads, TCRdb lists one entry per CDR3 protein and no DNA. Here the sample table reports about 550,000 distinct CDR3 sequences. The sample was blood T cells: a sorted CD56 or NKG2C T cell subset, CD4+ or CD8+ T cells, or bulk PBMC T cells (not recorded which). Every receptor here comes from a man between 18 and 35 years old in good health.

The rearrangement joins TRBV7-2 to TRBJ2-1; TCRdb designates TRBD2, a call that cannot be tested without DNA. Germline V lookup: CDR1 SGHTA, CDR2 FQGNSA. The CDR3 has 16 residues. The CDR3 sequence is CASSLVVGRRSNEQFF. The complete variable domain, with remaining parts taken from reference TRBV7-2 and TRBJ2-1, reads GAGVSQSPSNKVTEKGKDVELRCDPISGHTALYWYRQSLGQGLEFLIYFQGNSAPDKSGLPSDRFSAERTGGSVSTLTIQRTQQEDSAVYLCASSLVVGRRSNEQFFGPGTRLTVL.

The rearrangement links TRBV9 to TRBJ2-3. Germline CDR1 is SGDLS and CDR2 is YYNGEE. The CDR3 is made up of 12 amino acids. CDR3 in amino acids: CASSASTDTQYF.

V and J are TRBV12-3 or TRBV12-4 and TRBJ2-1. CDR3 length equals 15 residues. CDR3 sequence reads: CASSLNGGTHNEQFF.

This chain links TRBV25-1 with TRBJ2-2. The CDR3 totals 17 residues. Germline CDR1 MGHDK, CDR2 SYGVNS. The CDR3: CASSLQQSLSNTGELFF.

The V call is TRBV6-2 or TRBV6-3, the J call TRBJ2-5; TCRdb reports TRBD2, a call that lacks DNA to check it against. Per the germline V gene, CDR1 is MNHEY and CDR2 is SVGEGT. The CDR3 spans 21 residues. CDR3 amino acids: CASSSLPGLAGGTTGKETQYF.

The V call is TRBV29-1, the J call TRBJ2-7; the D gene TCRdb calls, TRBD1, cannot be checked with no DNA. CDR3 length equals 13 residues. CDR1 and CDR2 (germline): SQVTM, ANQGSEA. CDR3 amino acids: CSALTGDPYEQYF.

The CDR3 protein is CASSYRSFGELFF. This sequence joins TRBV12-3 or TRBV12-4 and TRBJ2-2. CDR3 length equals 13 residues.

The chain couples TRBV12-3 or TRBV12-4 to TRBJ2-3; no DNA is available, so the TRBD2 call from TCRdb remains unchecked. The CDR3 is 19 amino acids. CDR3 amino acids: CASSRDRRLAVAGIDTQYF.

V is TRBV19 and J is TRBJ1-2; TCRdb indicates TRBD1, and absent DNA this call remains unverified. Germline V gives CDR1 LNHDA, CDR2 SQIVND (reference sequence). The CDR3 length is 13 residues. CDR3 in amino acids: CASRDRARYGYTF.

This sequence joins TRBV6-5 and TRBJ2-1. Germline loops: CDR1 MNHEY, CDR2 SVGAGI. The CDR3 sequence is 12 residues long. CDR3 loop: CASSYAGNEQFF.

J is TRBJ2-1 and V is TRBV12-3 or TRBV12-4; TCRdb's D gene call, TRBD2, goes unchecked for lack of DNA. There are 14 residues in the CDR3. The CDR3: CASRRSSGSNEQFF.

The chain recombines TRBV18 with TRBJ1-1. The CDR3 is made up of 13 amino acids. The V gene's germline CDR1 is KGHSH and CDR2 LQKENI. The CDR3 is CASSSSLGTEAFF.

The gene calls are TRBV4-2 and TRBJ2-1; with no DNA, the TCRdb D assignment of TRBD2 cannot be verified. The CDR3 has 19 residues. The germline V gene encodes CDR1 LGHNA and CDR2 YNFKEQ. This CDR3 is CASSQDRGQAGGLNNEQFF.

V usage is TRBV7-2 and J usage is TRBJ2-7; absent DNA, TCRdb's TRBD2 call cannot be checked. The germline CDR1 and CDR2 sequences are SGHTA and FQGNSA. This CDR3 contains 16 residues. The CDR3 sequence: CASSLATGLAGVEQYF.

The chain couples TRBV6-2 or TRBV6-3 to TRBJ2-7; no DNA is available, so the TRBD2 call from TCRdb remains unchecked. The CDR3 spans 15 residues. The germline V gene has CDR1 MNHEY and CDR2 SVGEGT. The CDR3: CASKGKRRDYYEQYF.

The chain carries TRBV14 and TRBJ2-7; the TRBD1 assignment by TCRdb is unverifiable without DNA. The CDR3 is 16 amino acids. Germline values: CDR1 SGHDN, CDR2 FVKESK. CDR3: CASSQVGGTGGEKQYF.

The chain joins TRBV4-2 to TRBJ2-2; TCRdb gives TRBD1 as the D gene, but with no DNA this cannot be confirmed. This CDR3 has 16 amino acids. Germline V lookup: CDR1 LGHNA, CDR2 YNFKEQ. The CDR3: CASSHPPGTRDGELFF.

This sequence joins TRBV12-3 or TRBV12-4 and TRBJ2-2; the TCRdb D gene call, TRBD2, has no DNA to confirm it. There are 15 residues in the CDR3. The CDR3 is CASTWGLAGVGELFF.

The chain joins TRBV29-1 to TRBJ1-1; TCRdb outputs TRBD1, but without DNA this stays unchecked. Germline V gives CDR1 SQVTM, CDR2 ANQGSEA. The CDR3 is 14 residues long. Here the CDR3 reads CSAAGRQGGTEAFF.

CDR3 in amino acids: CSARTGAEKLFF. This chain uses TRBV29-1 with TRBJ1-4; as DNA is missing, the TRBD1 call by TCRdb cannot be tested. The CDR3 spans 12 residues. Germline CDR1 is SQVTM and CDR2 is ANQGSEA.

The chain carries TRBV30 and TRBJ1-2; TCRdb's assignment of TRBD1 cannot be checked, as there is no DNA. This CDR3 region has 18 residues. The germline CDR1 and CDR2 sequences are GTSNPN and SVGIG (reference sequence). CDR3 sequence reads: CAWSGFSSGDRANYGYTF.

CDR3 protein: CASSQPTTNTGELFF. The chain joins TRBV4-3 to TRBJ2-2; the TCRdb call, TRBD2, lacks DNA for checking. Germline-derived CDR1 and CDR2 are LGHNA and YSLEER. The CDR3 length is 15 residues.

The genes are TRBV7-9 and TRBJ2-7; TCRdb lists TRBD1, though no DNA is available to test this call. The CDR3 is made up of 15 amino acids. In germline, CDR1 is SEHNR, CDR2 FQNEAQ (reference sequence). CDR3: CASSSVPGETYEQYF.

This chain uses TRBV20-1 with TRBJ1-1; TCRdb indicates TRBD1, and absent DNA this call remains unverified. This CDR3 is built from 15 residues. CDR1 is DFQATT and CDR2 is SNEGSKA in the germline V gene (reference sequence). Here the CDR3 reads CSASNFGGLKSEAFF.

The chain links TRBV7-3 to TRBJ2-5; TCRdb names TRBD2, which stays unverified in the absence of DNA. CDR1 SGHTA and CDR2 FQGTGA come from the germline V gene. The CDR3 totals 17 residues. The CDR3 region is CASSLGGTSGRGETQYF.

This chain links TRBV11-1 with TRBJ1-1; TCRdb outputs TRBD1, but without DNA this stays unchecked. This CDR3 contains 22 residues. Per the germline V gene, CDR1 is SGHAT and CDR2 is FQDESV (reference sequence). CDR3 residues: CASSLALIMWGGRDREDTEAFF.